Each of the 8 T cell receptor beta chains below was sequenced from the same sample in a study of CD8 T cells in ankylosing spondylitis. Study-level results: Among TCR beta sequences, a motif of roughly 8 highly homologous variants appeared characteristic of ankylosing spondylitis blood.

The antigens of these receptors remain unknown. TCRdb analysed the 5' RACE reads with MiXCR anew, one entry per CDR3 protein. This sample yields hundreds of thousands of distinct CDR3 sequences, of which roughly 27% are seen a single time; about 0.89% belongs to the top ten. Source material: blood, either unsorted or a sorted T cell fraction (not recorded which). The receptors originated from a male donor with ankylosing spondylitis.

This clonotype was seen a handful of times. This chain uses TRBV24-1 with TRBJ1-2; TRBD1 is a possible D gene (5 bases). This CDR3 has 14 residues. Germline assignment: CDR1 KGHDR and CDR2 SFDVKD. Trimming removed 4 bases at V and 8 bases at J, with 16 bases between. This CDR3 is CATSDRGRPGGYTF. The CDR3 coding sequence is TGTGCCACCAGTGACCGGGGACGGCCCGGGGGCTACACCTTC.

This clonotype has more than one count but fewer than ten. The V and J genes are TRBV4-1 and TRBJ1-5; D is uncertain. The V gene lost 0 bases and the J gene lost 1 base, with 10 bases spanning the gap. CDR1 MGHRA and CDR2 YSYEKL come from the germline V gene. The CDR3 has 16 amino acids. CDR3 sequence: CASSQDPGSSNQPQHF. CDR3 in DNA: TGCGCCAGCAGCCAAGATCCGGGCTCGAGCAATCAGCCCCAGCATTTT.

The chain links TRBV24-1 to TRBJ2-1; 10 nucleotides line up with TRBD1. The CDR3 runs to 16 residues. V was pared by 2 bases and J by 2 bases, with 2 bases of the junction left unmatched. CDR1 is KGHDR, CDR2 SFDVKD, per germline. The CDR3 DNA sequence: TGTGCCACCAGTGATTGGGACAGGGGTGCCTACAATGAGCAGTTCTTC. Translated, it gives CATSDWDRGAYNEQFF.

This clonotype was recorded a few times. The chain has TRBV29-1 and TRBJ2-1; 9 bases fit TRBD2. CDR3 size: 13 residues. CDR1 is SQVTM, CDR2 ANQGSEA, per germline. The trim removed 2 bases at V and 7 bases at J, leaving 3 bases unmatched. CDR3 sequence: CSVEPLAGNEQFF. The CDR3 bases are TGCAGCGTTGAACCCCTAGCGGGGAATGAGCAGTTCTTC.

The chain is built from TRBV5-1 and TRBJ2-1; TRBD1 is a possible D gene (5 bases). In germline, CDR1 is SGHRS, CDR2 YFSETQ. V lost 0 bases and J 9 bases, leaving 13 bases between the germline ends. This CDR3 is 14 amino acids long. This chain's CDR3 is CASSLGPLQGEQFF. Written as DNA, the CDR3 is TGCGCCAGCAGCTTGGGCCCGCTCCAGGGTGAGCAGTTCTTC.

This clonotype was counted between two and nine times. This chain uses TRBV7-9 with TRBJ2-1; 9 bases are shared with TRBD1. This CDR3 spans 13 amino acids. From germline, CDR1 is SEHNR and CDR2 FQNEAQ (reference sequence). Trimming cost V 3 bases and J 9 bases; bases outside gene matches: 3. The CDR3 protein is CASSLTGGLEQFF. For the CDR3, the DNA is TGTGCCAGCAGCTTGACAGGGGGTCTTGAGCAGTTCTTC.

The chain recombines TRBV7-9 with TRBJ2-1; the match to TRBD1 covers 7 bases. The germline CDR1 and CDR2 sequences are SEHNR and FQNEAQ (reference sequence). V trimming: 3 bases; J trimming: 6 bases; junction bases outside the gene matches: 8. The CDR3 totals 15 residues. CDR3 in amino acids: CASSLGQTGVNEQFF. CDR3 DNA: TGTGCCAGCAGCTTGGGACAGACCGGAGTCAATGAGCAGTTCTTC. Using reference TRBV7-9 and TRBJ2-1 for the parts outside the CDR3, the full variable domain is DTGVSQNPRHKITKRGQNVTFRCDPISEHNRLYWYRQTLGQGPEFLTYFQNEAQLEKSRLLSDRFSAERPKGSFSTLEIQRTEQGDSAMYLCASSLGQTGVNEQFFGPGTRLTVL.

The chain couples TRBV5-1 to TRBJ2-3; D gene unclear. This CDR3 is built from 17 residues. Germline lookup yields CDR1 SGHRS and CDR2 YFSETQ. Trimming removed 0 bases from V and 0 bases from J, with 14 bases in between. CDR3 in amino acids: CASSLGIRITSTDTQYF. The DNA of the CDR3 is TGCGCCAGCAGCTTGGGGATCCGAATTACTAGCACAGATACGCAGTATTTT. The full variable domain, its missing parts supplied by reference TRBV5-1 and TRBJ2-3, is KAGVTQTPRYLIKTRGQQVTLSCSPISGHRSVSWYQQTPGQGLQFLFEYFSETQRNKGNFPGRFSGRQFSNSRSEMNVSTLELGDSALYLCASSLGIRITSTDTQYFGPGTRLTVL.